This TCR beta chain was sequenced for a study of CD4 T cells in relation to SARS-CoV-2 and coronaviruses. The V gene lost 5 bases and the J gene lost 6 bases, with 14 bases spanning the gap. The germline V gene encodes CDR1 MDHEN and CDR2 SYDVKM. The CDR3 has 14 residues. The data were produced by immunoSEQ multiplex PCR, yet TCRdb's version contains in-frame clones alone and is incomplete. The repertoire holds about 38,000 clones, roughly 84% seen once, with more than 3.5% in the top ten. This clone has a single count. The antigen is unknown. The chain couples TRBV28 to TRBJ2-1; D remains ambiguous. The specimen sequenced was naive CD4+ T cells from PBMCs, cultured in vitro. The subset denotes: naive CD4+ T cells isolated by negative enrichment. The TCR was taken from an adult with COVID-19. CDR3 DNA: TGTGCCAGCAGTCCCCGGACGATCCCCAATGAGCAGTTCTTC. It translates to CASSPRTIPNEQFF.